These T cell receptor beta chains were read from a single sample in a study of CD8+ T cells in alopecia areata. Profiled with immunoSEQ multiplex PCR; TCRdb holds only in-frame clones, not every one. This table has some 110,000 clones, less than 80% appearing once. Sequencing was done on a sample of CD4+ T cells sorted from blood. The source is a human donor in good health. Both conserved end residues are part of each CDR3. Each record gives: D gene, V gene, J gene, CDR3 length, clone size, CDR3 protein, CDR3 DNA. The D gene is left open where the match is weak. Size is stated for part of the rows, as once, few or many counts, or as a class when the clone is expanded.

TRBD1	TRBV25-1	TRBJ1-1	15	-	CASSDHGTGRPEAFF	TGTGCCAGCAGTGACCACGGGACAGGGAGGCCTGAAGCTTTCTTT
-	TRBV15	TRBJ2-7	12	-	CASRDTSYEQYF	TGTGCCAGCCGGGACACTTCCTACGAGCAGTACTTC
TRBD1	TRBV27	TRBJ2-2	14	-	CASSLEGGIGELFF	TGTGCCAGCAGTTTGGAAGGGGGCATAGGGGAGCTGTTTTTT
-	TRBV7-2	TRBJ2-7	13	-	CASSLADGYEQYF	TGTGCCAGCAGCTTAGCGGACGGCTACGAGCAGTACTTC
TRBD1	TRBV29-1	TRBJ1-2	14	few	CSVDKGQGAYGYTF	TGCAGCGTTGATAAGGGACAGGGAGCCTATGGCTACACCTTC
TRBD2	TRBV30	TRBJ2-5	14	-	CAWSSGASPETQYF	TGTGCTTGGAGTAGCGGGGCCTCCCCAGAGACCCAGTACTTC
-	TRBV19	TRBJ1-6	14	-	CASSLRDGISPLHF	TGTGCCAGTAGCCTCAGGGATGGGATCTCACCCCTCCACTTT
-	TRBV5-1	TRBJ1-1	15	-	CASSRVAEQNTEAFF	TGCGCCAGCAGCCGTGTGGCGGAACAGAACACTGAAGCTTTCTTT
-	TRBV6-1	TRBJ2-5	18	-	CASSEARGGAAVRETQYF	TGTGCCAGCAGTGAAGCGCGAGGGGGGGCCGCTGTACGGGAGACCCAGTACTTC
TRBD1	TRBV7-8	TRBJ1-5	15	-	CASSLRDRAGQPQHF	TGTGCCAGCAGCCTCAGGGACAGGGCGGGTCAGCCCCAGCATTTT
TRBD2	TRBV5-1	TRBJ2-1	18	-	CASSLGTSGGPLAIEQFF	TGCGCCAGCAGCCTCGGGACTAGCGGGGGGCCGTTGGCCATAGAGCAGTTCTTC
-	TRBV7-2	TRBJ1-5	14	-	CASSTRWGDQPQHF	TGTGCCAGCAGCACCCGATGGGGCGATCAGCCCCAGCATTTT
TRBD1	TRBV5-4	TRBJ2-5	15	once	CASSLSRTGLQTQYF	TGTGCCAGCAGCTTAAGCCGGACAGGGTTGCAGACCCAGTACTTC
-	TRBV15	TRBJ2-5	14	-	CATSPRKGGETQYF	TGTGCCACCAGCCCCCGGAAGGGGGGTGAGACCCAGTACTTC
-	TRBV9	TRBJ2-2	15	-	CASSDPDGGTGELFF	TGTGCCAGCAGCGACCCGGACGGAGGCACCGGGGAGCTGTTTTTT
TRBD1	TRBV29-1	TRBJ1-2	12	-	CSVTGQNYGYTF	TGCAGCGTAACGGGACAGAACTATGGCTACACCTTC
TRBD2	TRBV2	TRBJ2-1	14	-	CASSGTSSTNEQFF	TGTGCCAGCTCCGGGACTAGCTCCACGAATGAGCAGTTCTTC
TRBD2	TRBV4-3	TRBJ2-5	15	-	CASSLAGGIQETQYF	TGCGCCAGCAGCCTTGCGGGGGGCATCCAAGAGACCCAGTACTTC
-	TRBV4-1	TRBJ2-5	12	-	CASSQPFETQYF	TGCGCCAGCAGCCAGCCCTTTGAGACCCAGTACTTC
TRBD1	TRBV27	TRBJ2-6	15	-	CASRTGGSGANVLTF	TGTGCCAGCAGAACAGGGGGTTCTGGGGCCAACGTCCTGACTTTC
-	TRBV29-1	TRBJ1-2	13	once	CSVESGRYYGYTF	TGCAGCGTTGAATCGGGACGGTACTATGGCTACACCTTC
-	TRBV6-1	TRBJ2-2	14	-	CASSEGGHYGELFF	TGTGCCAGCAGTGAAGGAGGGCATTACGGGGAGCTGTTTTTT
-	TRBV7-2	TRBJ1-1	14	-	CASSLDSSGTEAFF	TGTGCCAGCAGCTTGGACAGTTCTGGCACTGAAGCTTTCTTT
TRBD2	TRBV9	TRBJ2-1	19	-	CASSPLFLAGGLSYNEQFF	TGTGCCAGCAGCCCCCTCTTTCTAGCGGGGGGACTATCTTACAATGAGCAGTTCTTC
TRBD2	TRBV2	TRBJ2-3	14	-	CASSEAPIPGRGYF	TGTGCCAGCAGTGAAGCGCCGATCCCTGGGAGGGGGTATTTT
-	TRBV5-6	TRBJ2-3	13	-	CASSRGELDTQYF	TGTGCCAGCAGCCGCGGGGAGTTGGATACGCAGTATTTT
-	TRBV29-1	TRBJ1-1	13	-	CSVERTLNTEAFF	TGCAGCGTCGAACGGACATTGAACACTGAAGCTTTCTTT